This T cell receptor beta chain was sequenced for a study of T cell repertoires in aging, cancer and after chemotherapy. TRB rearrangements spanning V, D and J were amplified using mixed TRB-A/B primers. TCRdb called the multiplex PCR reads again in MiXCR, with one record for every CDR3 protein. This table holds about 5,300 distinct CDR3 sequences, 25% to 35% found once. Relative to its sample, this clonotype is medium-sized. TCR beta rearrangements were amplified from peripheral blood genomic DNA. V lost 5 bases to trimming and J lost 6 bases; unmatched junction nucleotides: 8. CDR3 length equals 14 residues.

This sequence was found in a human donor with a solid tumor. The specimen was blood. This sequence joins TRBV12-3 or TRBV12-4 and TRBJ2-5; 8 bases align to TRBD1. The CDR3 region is CASSTQGAGQTQYF. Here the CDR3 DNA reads TGTGCCAGCAGTACGCAGGGGGCCGGGCAGACCCAGTACTTC.